This T cell receptor beta chain came from a study of shared clonotypes between healthy human individuals. Assay used: immunoSEQ multiplex PCR; TCRdb lists only in-frame clones, some missing. The sample holds about 1,500,000 clones, around 97% seen once. Comments on this clone: Its target is unknown.

Study-level findings and limits: Rarefaction gave evidence that sorted-subset sequencing remained incomplete despite large depth.

This CDR3 has 13 amino acids. Germline V lookup: CDR1 SGHNT, CDR2 YYREEE (reference sequence). The J segment lost 7 bases and the V segment lost 5 bases, leaving 6 bases of the junction unmatched. Sequencing used naive CD4+ T cells sorted from blood. Subset in this sample: CD45RA+ positively selected. The V gene is TRBV5-4, the J gene TRBJ2-1, with TRBD2 matching 7 bases. This sequence was found in a man aged 25 to 40 in good health. The DNA for the CDR3 is TGTGCCAGCAGTAGGAGGGAGGGGAATGAGCAGTTCTTC. This codes for CASSRREGNEQFF.